The rows below give T cell receptor beta chains drawn from one sample of a study of blood T cell repertoires in COVID-19. This table comes from immunoSEQ multiplex PCR, and its TCRdb copy is limited to in-frame clones, with some not included. In the table there are about 270,000 clones, roughly nine tenths of which are singletons. Material: PBMCs or T cells enriched from blood (not recorded which). These receptor sequences come from a woman in her forties or fifties who had recovered from COVID-19. The CDR3 runs from the conserved cysteine through the conserved F or W. Fields, in order: V gene, clone size, D gene, CDR3 length, J gene, CDR3 protein, CDR3 DNA. The D gene is left open where the match is weak. Not every row has a clone size; where given, it reads once, few, many or a size class.

>TRBV28|once|TRBD2|17|TRBJ2-5
CASSLWLGTSGKETQYF
TGTGCCAGCAGTTTATGGTTAGGGACTAGCGGGAAAGAGACCCAGTACTTC
>TRBV18|once|TRBD1|14|TRBJ1-2
CASSPEQGAYGYTF
TGTGCCAGCTCACCAGAACAGGGGGCTTATGGCTACACCTTC
>TRBV4-3|NA|NA|14|TRBJ1-6
CASRRDGSYSPLHF
TGCGCCAGCAGGCGGGACGGGAGCTATTCACCCCTCCACTTT
>TRBV7-9|NA|TRBD2|15|TRBJ2-7
CASSSSGGRVHEQYF
TGTGCCAGCAGCTCCTCCGGCGGGAGGGTCCACGAGCAGTACTTC
>TRBV2|few|NA|14|TRBJ1-1
CASSDRLMNTEAFF
TGTGCCAGCAGTGATAGACTAATGAACACTGAAGCTTTCTTT
>TRBV5-1|NA|NA|15|TRBJ2-2
CASSLGSGFAGELFF
TGCGCCAGCAGCTTGGGATCCGGGTTCGCCGGGGAGCTGTTTTTT
>TRBV11-3|NA|TRBD2|15|TRBJ2-2
CASSLPGGNTGELFF
TGTGCCAGCAGCTTACCGGGAGGTAACACCGGGGAGCTGTTTTTT
>TRBV5-1|NA|NA|14|TRBJ1-1
CASSFSGVNTEAFF
TGCGCCAGCAGCTTTTCGGGGGTGAACACTGAAGCTTTCTTT
>TRBV19|NA|NA|12|TRBJ1-1
CASSTRSLGAFF
TGTGCCAGTAGTACCAGGTCCTTGGGAGCTTTCTTT
>TRBV9|NA|NA|13|TRBJ1-5
CASSVSSDQPQHF
TGTGCCAGCAGCGTCTCCAGTGATCAGCCCCAGCATTTT
>TRBV11-2|NA|NA|16|TRBJ1-2
CASSLLGTTSNYGYTF
TGTGCCAGCAGCTTATTAGGGACAACTTCTAACTATGGCTACACCTTC
>TRBV6-2/TRBV6-3|NA|NA|15|TRBJ2-1
CASSSVGGINNEQFF
TGTGCCAGCAGTTCGGTTGGCGGGATAAACAATGAGCAGTTCTTC
>TRBV5-1|NA|TRBD2|15|TRBJ2-5
CASQDSGSLMETQYF
TGCGCCAGCCAAGATAGCGGGAGTCTGATGGAGACCCAGTACTTC
>TRBV15|NA|NA|16|TRBJ1-4
CATRQDLTATNEKLFF
TGTGCCACCAGACAAGACCTGACTGCAACTAATGAAAAACTGTTTTTT
>TRBV9|NA|TRBD2|18|TRBJ2-2
CASSVSGTSGKRTGELFF
TGTGCCAGCAGCGTATCAGGGACTAGCGGGAAAAGGACCGGGGAGCTGTTTTTT
>TRBV15|NA|NA|16|TRBJ1-6
CATSREWGVGGSPLHF
TGTGCCACCAGCAGAGAATGGGGCGTGGGAGGATCACCCCTCCACTTT
>TRBV7-2|NA|TRBD1|15|TRBJ2-3
CASSPPGQHTDTQYF
TGTGCCAGCAGCCCACCGGGACAGCACACAGATACGCAGTATTTT
>TRBV5-1|once|NA|14|TRBJ1-1
CASSFQVSATEAFF
TGCGCCAGCAGCTTTCAGGTATCGGCCACTGAAGCTTTCTTT
>TRBV7-2|NA|NA|14|TRBJ1-5
CASSLQAGNQPQHF
TGTGCCAGCAGCTTACAGGCAGGGAATCAGCCCCAGCATTTT
>TRBV4-1|NA|TRBD2|18|TRBJ2-7
CASSPHPSGSDLSYEQYF
TGCGCCAGCAGCCCCCATCCTAGCGGGAGCGACCTCTCCTACGAGCAGTACTTC
>TRBV28|NA|TRBD1|14|TRBJ1-2
CASSFRGQGFGYTF
TGTGCCAGCTCCTTTCGGGGACAGGGATTTGGCTACACCTTC
>TRBV28|NA|TRBD1|19|TRBJ1-4
CASSLGQGGPRRTNEKLFF
TGTGCCAGCAGTTTGGGGCAGGGGGGACCCCGCCGAACTAATGAAAAACTGTTTTTT
>TRBV20-1|few|NA|11|TRBJ2-7
CSARGSYEQYF
TGCAGTGCCCGCGGTTCCTACGAGCAGTACTTC
>TRBV6-6|NA|NA|14|TRBJ2-6
CASSNRAGANVLTF
TGTGCCAGCAGCAACAGGGCCGGGGCCAACGTCCTGACTTTC
>TRBV19|NA|NA|13|TRBJ2-1
CASSGRRGYEQFF
TGTGCCAGTAGTGGCCGGAGAGGGTATGAGCAGTTCTTC
>TRBV4-2|NA|NA|14|TRBJ2-3
CASSQDRTTDTQYF
TGTGCCAGCAGCCAAGACAGAACCACAGATACGCAGTATTTT
>TRBV27|NA|NA|13|TRBJ1-1
CASSFVWNTEAFF
TGTGCCAGCAGTTTCGTTTGGAACACTGAAGCTTTCTTT
>TRBV11-2|NA|TRBD1|16|TRBJ1-1
CASSLGTGGRNTEAFF
TGTGCCAGCAGCTTAGGGACAGGGGGTAGGAACACTGAAGCTTTCTTT
>TRBV19|NA|NA|14|TRBJ1-1
CASTMRQKNTEAFF
TGTGCCAGTACGATGAGACAGAAGAACACTGAAGCTTTCTTT